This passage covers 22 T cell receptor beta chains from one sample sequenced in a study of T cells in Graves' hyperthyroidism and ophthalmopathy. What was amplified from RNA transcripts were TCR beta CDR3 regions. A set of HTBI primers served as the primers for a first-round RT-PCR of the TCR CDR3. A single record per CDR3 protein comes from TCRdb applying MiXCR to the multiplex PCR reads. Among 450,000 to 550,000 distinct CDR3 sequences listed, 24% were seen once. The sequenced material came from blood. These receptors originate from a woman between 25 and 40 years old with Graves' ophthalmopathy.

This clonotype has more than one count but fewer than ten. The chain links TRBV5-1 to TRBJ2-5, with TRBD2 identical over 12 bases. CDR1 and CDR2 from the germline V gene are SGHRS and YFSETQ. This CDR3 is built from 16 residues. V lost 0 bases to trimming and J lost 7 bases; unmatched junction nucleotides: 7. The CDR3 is CASSLGTSGVLGTQYF. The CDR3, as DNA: TGCGCCAGCAGCTTGGGGACTAGCGGGGTGTTGGGGACCCAGTACTTC.

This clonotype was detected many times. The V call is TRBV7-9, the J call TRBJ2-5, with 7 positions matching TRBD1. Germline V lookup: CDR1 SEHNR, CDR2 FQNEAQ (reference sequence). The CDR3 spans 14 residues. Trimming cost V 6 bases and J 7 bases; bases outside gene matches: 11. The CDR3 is CASRDTGTAPTQYF. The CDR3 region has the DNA TGTGCCAGCAGGGACACCGGGACAGCTCCGACCCAGTACTTC.

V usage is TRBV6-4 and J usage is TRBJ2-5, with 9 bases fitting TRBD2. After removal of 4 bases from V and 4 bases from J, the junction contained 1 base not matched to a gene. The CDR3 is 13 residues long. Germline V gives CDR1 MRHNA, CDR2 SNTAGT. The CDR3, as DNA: TGTGCCAGCAGTGCACTAGCGGGAGAGACCCAGTACTTC. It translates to CASSALAGETQYF.

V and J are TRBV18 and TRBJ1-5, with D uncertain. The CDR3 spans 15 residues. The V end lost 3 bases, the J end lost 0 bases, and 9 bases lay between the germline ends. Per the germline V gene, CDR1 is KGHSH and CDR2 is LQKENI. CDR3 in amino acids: CASSPEGSSNQPQHF. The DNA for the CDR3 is TGTGCCAGCTCACCGGAAGGATCTAGCAATCAGCCCCAGCATTTT. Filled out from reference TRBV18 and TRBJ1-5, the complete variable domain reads NAGVMQNPRHLVRRRGQEARLRCSPMKGHSHVYWYRQLPEEGLKFMVYLQKENIIDESGMPKERFSAEFPKEGPSILRIQQVVRGDSAAYFCASSPEGSSNQPQHFGDGTRLSIL.

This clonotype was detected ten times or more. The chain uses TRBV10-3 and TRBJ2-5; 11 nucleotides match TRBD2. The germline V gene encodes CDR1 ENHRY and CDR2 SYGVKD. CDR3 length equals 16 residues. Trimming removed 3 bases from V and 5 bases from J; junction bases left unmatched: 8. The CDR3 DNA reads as TGTGCCATCAGTGAATTTAGCGGGGGGGCGAGCGAGACCCAGTACTTC. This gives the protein CAISEFSGGASETQYF.

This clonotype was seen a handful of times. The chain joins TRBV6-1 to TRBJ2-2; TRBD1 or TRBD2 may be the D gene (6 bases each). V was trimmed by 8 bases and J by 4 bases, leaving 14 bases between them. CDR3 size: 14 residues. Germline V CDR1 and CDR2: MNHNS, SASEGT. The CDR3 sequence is CASARGASTGELFF. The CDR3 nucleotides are TGTGCCAGCGCGAGGGGGGCCAGCACCGGGGAGCTGTTTTTT.

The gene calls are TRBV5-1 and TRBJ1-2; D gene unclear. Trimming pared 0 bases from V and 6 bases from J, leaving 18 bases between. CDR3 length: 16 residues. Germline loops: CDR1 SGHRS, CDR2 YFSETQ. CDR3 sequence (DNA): TGCGCCAGCAGCTTGGCCCGGTTCGATGCCTTACATGGCTACACCTTC. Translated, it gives CASSLARFDALHGYTF.

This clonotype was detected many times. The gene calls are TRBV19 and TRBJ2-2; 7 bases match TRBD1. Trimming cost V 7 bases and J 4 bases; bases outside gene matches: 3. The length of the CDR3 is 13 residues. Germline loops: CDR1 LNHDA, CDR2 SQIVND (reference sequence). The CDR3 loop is CASTGGSTGELFF. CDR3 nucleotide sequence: TGTGCCAGTACAGGGGGTAGCACCGGGGAGCTGTTTTTT. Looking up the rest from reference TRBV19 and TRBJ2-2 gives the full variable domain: DGGITQSPKYLFRKEGQNVTLSCEQNLNHDAMYWYRQDPGQGLRLIYYSQIVNDFQKGDIAEGYSVSREKKESFPLTVTSAQKNPTAFYLCASTGGSTGELFFGEGSRLTVL.

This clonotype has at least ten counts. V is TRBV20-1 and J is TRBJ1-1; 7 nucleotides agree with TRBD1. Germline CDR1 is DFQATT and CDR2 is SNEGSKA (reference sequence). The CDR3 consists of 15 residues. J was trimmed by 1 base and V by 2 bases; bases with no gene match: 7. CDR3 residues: CSARLTGRENTEAFF. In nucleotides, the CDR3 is TGCAGTGCTAGATTGACAGGGCGGGAGAACACTGAAGCTTTCTTT.

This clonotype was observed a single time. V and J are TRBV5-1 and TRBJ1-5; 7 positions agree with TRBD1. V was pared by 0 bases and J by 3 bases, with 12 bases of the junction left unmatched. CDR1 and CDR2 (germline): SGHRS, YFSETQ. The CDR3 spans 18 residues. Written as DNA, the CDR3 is TGCGCCAGCAGCTTGGAGGATCGGACAGGACCCTACAATCAGCCCCAGCATTTT. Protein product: CASSLEDRTGPYNQPQHF.

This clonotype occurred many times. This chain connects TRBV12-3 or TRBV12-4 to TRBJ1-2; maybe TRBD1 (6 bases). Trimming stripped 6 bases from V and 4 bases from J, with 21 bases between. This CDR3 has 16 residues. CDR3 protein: CASRLGGSPSLYGYTF. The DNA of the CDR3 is TGTGCCAGCAGACTAGGGGGGTCCCCTAGCCTCTATGGCTACACCTTC.

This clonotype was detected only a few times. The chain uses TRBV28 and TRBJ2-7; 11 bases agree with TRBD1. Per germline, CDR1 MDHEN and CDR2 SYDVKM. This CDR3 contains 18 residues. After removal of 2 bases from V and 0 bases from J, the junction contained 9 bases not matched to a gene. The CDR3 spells CASSLGQGANKNSYEQYF. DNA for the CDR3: TGTGCCAGCAGTTTAGGACAGGGGGCGAACAAAAACTCCTACGAGCAGTACTTC. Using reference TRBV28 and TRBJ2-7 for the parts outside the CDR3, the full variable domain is DVKVTQSSRYLVKRTGEKVFLECVQDMDHENMFWYRQDPGLGLRLIYFSYDVKMKEKGDIPEGYSVSREKKERFSLILESASTNQTSMYLCASSLGQGANKNSYEQYFGPGTRLTVT.

CDR3 residues: CASSQDWGGRETQYF. CDR3 DNA: TGTGCCAGCAGCCAAGATTGGGGGGGGCGAGAGACCCAGTACTTC. The chain employs TRBV3-1 and TRBJ2-5, with a possible D match to TRBD2 (7 bases). The CDR3 loop spans 15 amino acids. With 0 bases removed from V and 4 bases from J, the gap between germline ends came to 12 bases. The germline gives CDR1 LGHDT, CDR2 YNNKEL (reference sequence).

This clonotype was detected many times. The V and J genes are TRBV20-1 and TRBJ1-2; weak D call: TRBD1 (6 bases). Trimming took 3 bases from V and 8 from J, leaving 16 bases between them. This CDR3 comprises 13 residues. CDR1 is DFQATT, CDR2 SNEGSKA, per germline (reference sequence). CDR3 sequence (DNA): TGCAGTGCTAGTGGGTGGGGGGCGGAAGGCTACACCTTC. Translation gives CSASGWGAEGYTF.

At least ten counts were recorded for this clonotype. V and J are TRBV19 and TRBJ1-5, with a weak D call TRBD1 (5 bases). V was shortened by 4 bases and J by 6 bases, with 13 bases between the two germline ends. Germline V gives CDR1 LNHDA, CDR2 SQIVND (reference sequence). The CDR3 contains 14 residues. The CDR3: CASSRGAQFQPQHF. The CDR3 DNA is TGTGCCAGTAGTAGAGGGGCTCAGTTTCAGCCCCAGCATTTT.

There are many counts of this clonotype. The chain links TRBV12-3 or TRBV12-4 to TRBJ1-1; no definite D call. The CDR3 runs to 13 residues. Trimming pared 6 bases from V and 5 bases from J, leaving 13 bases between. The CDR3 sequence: CASRDSLRTEAFF. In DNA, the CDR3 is TGTGCCAGCAGGGACTCTTTGCGGACTGAAGCTTTCTTT.

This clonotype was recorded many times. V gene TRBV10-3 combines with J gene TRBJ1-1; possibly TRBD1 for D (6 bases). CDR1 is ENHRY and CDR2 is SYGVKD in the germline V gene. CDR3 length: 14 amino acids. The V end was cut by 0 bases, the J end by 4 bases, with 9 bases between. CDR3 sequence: CAISESQGTTEAFF. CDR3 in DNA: TGTGCCATCAGTGAGTCTCAGGGGACCACTGAAGCTTTCTTT.

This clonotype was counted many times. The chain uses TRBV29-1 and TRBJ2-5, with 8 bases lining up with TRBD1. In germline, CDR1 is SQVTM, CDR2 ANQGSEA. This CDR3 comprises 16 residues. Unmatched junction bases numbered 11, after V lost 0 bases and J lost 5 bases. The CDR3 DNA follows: TGCAGCGTTGAAGATGGACCAGGGGGCTCGTGGGAGACCCAGTACTTC. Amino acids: CSVEDGPGGSWETQYF.

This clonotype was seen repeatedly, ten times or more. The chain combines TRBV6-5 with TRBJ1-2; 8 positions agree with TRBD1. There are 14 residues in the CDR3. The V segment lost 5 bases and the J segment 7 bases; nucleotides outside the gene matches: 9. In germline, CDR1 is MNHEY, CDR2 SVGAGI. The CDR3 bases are TGTGCCAGCAGTATCGGACAGGGCGGGTCTGGCTACACCTTC. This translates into CASSIGQGGSGYTF.

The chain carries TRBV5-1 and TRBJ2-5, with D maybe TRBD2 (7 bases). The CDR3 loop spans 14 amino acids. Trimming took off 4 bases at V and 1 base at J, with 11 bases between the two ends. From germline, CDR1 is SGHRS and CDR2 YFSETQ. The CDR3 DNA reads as TGCGCCAGCAGCAAGGGGGGGACCCAAGAGACCCAGTACTTC. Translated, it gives CASSKGGTQETQYF.

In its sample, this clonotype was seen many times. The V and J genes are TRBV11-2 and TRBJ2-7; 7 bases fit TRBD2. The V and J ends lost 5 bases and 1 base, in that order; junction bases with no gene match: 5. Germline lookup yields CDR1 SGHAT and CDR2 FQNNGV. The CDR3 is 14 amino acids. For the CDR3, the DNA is TGTGCCAGCAGCCGGGGGGTTGTTTCCTACGAGCAGTACTTC. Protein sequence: CASSRGVVSYEQYF.

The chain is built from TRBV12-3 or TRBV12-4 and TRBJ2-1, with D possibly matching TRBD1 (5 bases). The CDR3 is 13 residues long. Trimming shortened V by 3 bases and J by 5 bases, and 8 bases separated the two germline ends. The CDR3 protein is CASSFRRDNEQFF. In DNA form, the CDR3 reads TGTGCCAGCAGTTTTCGCAGGGACAATGAGCAGTTCTTC.